The 30 T cell receptor beta chains below come from one sample, sequenced in a study of OX40 agonist ivuxolimab in advanced cancers. Only in-frame clones appear in the TCRdb table, and some are missing; sequencing was by immunoSEQ multiplex PCR. This sample has under 90,000 clones, with about nine tenths found just once. The sample in question was CD4+ or CD8+ T cells sorted from blood, obtained in a trial of the OX40 agonist ivuxolimab. The receptors originated from an adult with an advanced solid tumor such as melanoma, head and neck, liver or kidney cancer.

The chain has TRBV5-8 and TRBJ1-1; 9 positions agree with TRBD1. The CDR3 sequence is 16 residues long. The ends lost 4 bases at V and 0 bases at J; junction bases unmatched: 7. Germline V gene sequence: CDR1 SGHTS, CDR2 YDEGEE. CDR3 sequence (DNA): TGTGCCAGCAGCCTTGGACAGGGGATGATGAACACTGAAGCTTTCTTT. Residues: CASSLGQGMMNTEAFF.

The genes are TRBV28 and TRBJ2-3, with 9 bases aligning to TRBD1. Looked up from germline, CDR1 is MDHEN and CDR2 is SYDVKM. After removal of 9 bases from V and 5 bases from J, the junction contained 12 bases not matched to a gene. CDR3 length equals 15 residues. Here the CDR3 reads CASGTGQGIKDTQYF. In DNA, the CDR3 is TGTGCCAGTGGAACGGGACAGGGAATCAAAGATACGCAGTATTTT.

The V call is TRBV4-1, the J call TRBJ1-4, with D possibly being TRBD1 (5 bases). V was shortened by 0 bases and J by 1 base, with 21 bases between the two germline ends. Per the germline V gene, CDR1 is MGHRA and CDR2 is YSYEKL. The CDR3 totals 20 residues. The CDR3 protein is CASSQDERGRRQGTNEKLFF. The CDR3 DNA is TGCGCCAGCAGCCAAGATGAGAGGGGTAGGAGACAAGGAACTAATGAAAAACTGTTTTTT.

The rearrangement joins TRBV10-1 to TRBJ2-7; 7 bases agree with TRBD1. From germline, CDR1 is WNHNN and CDR2 SYGVQD (reference sequence). V lost 6 bases to trimming and J lost 2 bases; unmatched junction nucleotides: 7. This CDR3 spans 14 amino acids. CDR3 region: CASRYRDRAYEQYF. CDR3 nucleotides: TGCGCCAGCAGATACCGGGACAGAGCCTACGAGCAGTACTTC.

V and J are TRBV9 and TRBJ2-5; maybe TRBD2 (6 bases). The J call is in doubt because the DNA end fits TRBJ2-7 better. Germline lookup yields CDR1 SGDLS and CDR2 YYNGEE. The CDR3 is 15 amino acids. Written as DNA, the CDR3 is TGTGCCAGCAGCCCCAGAGGCGGGGCCTTATACGAGCAGTACTTC. Its protein product is CASSPRGGALYEQYF.

The rearrangement links TRBV12-5 to TRBJ1-1; a possible D gene is TRBD1 (6 bases). The germline CDR1 and CDR2 sequences are LGHNT and FRNRAP. Trimming removed 5 bases at V and 0 bases at J, with 10 bases between. The CDR3 has 14 residues. The CDR3 loop reads CASGGGRMNTEAFF. In DNA, the CDR3 is TGTGCTAGTGGTGGGGGCCGAATGAACACTGAAGCTTTCTTT. Using reference TRBV12-5 and TRBJ1-1 for the parts outside the CDR3, the full variable domain is DARVTQTPRHKVTEMGQEVTMRCQPILGHNTVFWYRQTMMQGLELLAYFRNRAPLDDSGMPKDRFSAEMPDATLATLKIQPSEPRDSAVYFCASGGGRMNTEAFFGQGTRLTVV.

This sequence joins TRBV7-9 and TRBJ2-3; 13 positions agree with TRBD2. This CDR3 has 15 residues. With 4 bases clipped from V and 4 bases from J, the junction kept 2 bases outside the gene matches. The germline V gene has CDR1 SEHNR and CDR2 FQNEAQ (reference sequence). CDR3 nucleotide sequence: TGTGCCAGCAGCTGGACTAGCGGGAGTTCAGATACGCAGTATTTT. It encodes CASSWTSGSSDTQYF.

This chain uses TRBV27 with TRBJ2-2, with D unclear. CDR3 length equals 12 residues. Germline V gene sequence: CDR1 MNHEY, CDR2 SMNVEV (reference sequence). Trimming left V 7 bases short and J 6 bases short, with 9 bases between. CDR3 residues: CASKVASGELFF. Here the CDR3 DNA reads TGTGCCAGCAAGGTAGCATCCGGGGAGCTGTTTTTT.

This clone occurred a few times. The chain has TRBV25-1 and TRBJ1-1; D not certain. This CDR3 contains 13 residues. V was clipped by 6 bases and J by 0 bases, with 8 bases between them. The V gene's germline CDR1 is MGHDK and CDR2 SYGVNS. The CDR3 nucleotides are TGTGCCAGCAGCGTTGACATGAACACTGAAGCTTTCTTT. It is translated as CASSVDMNTEAFF.

The V call is TRBV12-2, the J call TRBJ2-5; the listed D gene, TRBD2, was not tested against the DNA. TRBV12-2 is termed a pseudogene. The CDR3 runs 16 residues. The CDR3 reads CASRLAWGLAPKTQYF. CDR3 in DNA: TGTGCAAGTCGCTTAGCGTGGGGACTAGCGCCCAAGACCCAGTACTTC.

This chain uses TRBV5-1 with TRBJ1-2; maybe TRBD1 (6 bases). Germline-derived CDR1 and CDR2 are SGHRS and YFSETQ. There are 16 residues in the CDR3. Between the trimmed V and J ends, which lost 4 bases and 7 bases, there was a span of 23 bases. CDR3 protein: CASSQEGIGDIGGYTF. The CDR3 DNA reads as TGCGCCAGCAGCCAAGAAGGAATTGGGGACATCGGTGGCTACACCTTC.

V and J are TRBV7-2 and TRBJ2-7; D is possibly TRBD1 (6 bases). The germline V and J ends were trimmed by 6 bases and 6 bases, with 18 bases remaining between them. The V gene's germline CDR1 is SGHTA and CDR2 FQGNSA. The CDR3 sequence is 14 residues long. CDR3 loop: CASRSRGGPIEQYF. The CDR3 DNA reads as TGTGCCAGCAGGTCCCGAGGGGGTCCTATCGAGCAGTACTTC. The entire variable domain, with the rest obtained from reference TRBV7-2 and TRBJ2-7, is as follows: GAGVSQSPSNKVTEKGKDVELRCDPISGHTALYWYRQSLGQGLEFLIYFQGNSAPDKSGLPSDRFSAERTGGSVSTLTIQRTQQEDSAVYLCASRSRGGPIEQYFGPGTRLTVT.

The chain is built from TRBV10-1 and TRBJ2-3; TRBD2 matches at 10 bases. Per germline, CDR1 WNHNN and CDR2 SYGVQD (reference sequence). V dropped 6 bases and J dropped 1; count of bases not matched to a gene: 10. The CDR3 contains 17 residues. CDR3 region: CASSGGLAGARTDTQYF. The CDR3 DNA is TGCGCCAGCAGCGGGGGGCTAGCGGGAGCGCGCACAGATACGCAGTATTTT.

The CDR3 reads CASSLVSGGADFYEQYF. CDR3 coding DNA: TGTGCCAGCAGCTTAGTTAGCGGGGGGGCCGACTTCTACGAGCAGTACTTC. The chain links TRBV7-2 to TRBJ2-7; the match to TRBD2 covers 11 bases. V trimming: 1 base; J trimming: 3 bases; junction bases outside the gene matches: 8. This CDR3 region has 17 residues. Germline CDR1 is SGHTA and CDR2 is FQGNSA. Filled out from reference TRBV7-2 and TRBJ2-7, the complete variable domain reads GAGVSQSPSNKVTEKGKDVELRCDPISGHTALYWYRQSLGQGLEFLIYFQGNSAPDKSGLPSDRFSAERTGGSVSTLTIQRTQQEDSAVYLCASSLVSGGADFYEQYFGPGTRLTVT.

The rearrangement joins TRBV19 to TRBJ1-2; 7 bases align to TRBD1. The length of the CDR3 is 13 residues. Germline trimming cut 7 bases from V and 4 bases from J; bases unmatched to any gene: 6. CDR1 is LNHDA, CDR2 SQIVND, per germline (reference sequence). Here the CDR3 DNA reads TGTGCCAGTAAAATGGGACAGACCTATGGCTACACCTTC. As protein: CASKMGQTYGYTF.

This clone was counted a few times. The rearrangement uses TRBV5-1 and TRBJ2-6; perhaps TRBD1 as D (6 bases). The CDR3 spans 17 residues. CDR1 and CDR2 (germline): SGHRS, YFSETQ. The ends were cut back, 2 bases at V and 0 bases at J, with 12 bases in the middle. CDR3 sequence: CASSLNRVSSGANVLTF. In DNA form, the CDR3 reads TGCGCCAGCAGCTTAAACAGGGTGAGCTCTGGGGCCAACGTCCTGACTTTC.

The chain uses TRBV7-2 and TRBJ2-7, with 12 positions matching TRBD2. Germline CDR1 and CDR2: SGHTA and FQGNSA. The CDR3 contains 17 residues. Losses at the gene ends were 1 base for V and 5 bases for J; bases not matched to a gene: 9. The DNA for the CDR3 is TGTGCCAGCAGCTTAGTTCCTAGCGGGGGGGTTGACGACGAGCAGTACTTC. Residues: CASSLVPSGGVDDEQYF.

The chain links TRBV18 to TRBJ1-2; tentatively, D is TRBD1 (5 bases). Trimming took 6 bases from V and 1 from J, leaving 12 bases between them. In germline, CDR1 is KGHSH, CDR2 LQKENI. The CDR3 consists of 14 residues. CDR3 nucleotide sequence: TGTGCCAGCTCCCCCGGGACCGATAACTATGGCTACACCTTC. It translates to CASSPGTDNYGYTF.

The chain has TRBV18 and TRBJ1-2, with 9 bases fitting TRBD1. This CDR3 is built from 16 residues. The V and J ends lost 0 bases and 5 bases, in that order; junction bases with no gene match: 7. Germline V gene lookup returns CDR1 KGHSH and CDR2 LQKENI. CDR3: CASSPPSVGQGYGYTF. The CDR3 DNA reads TGTGCCAGCTCACCACCATCGGTGGGACAGGGTTATGGCTACACCTTC.

The chain employs TRBV7-2 and TRBJ2-3; weak D call: TRBD2 (7 bases). Trimming took off 3 bases at V and 2 bases at J, with 18 bases between the two ends. CDR3 size: 17 residues. Germline CDR1 SGHTA, CDR2 FQGNSA. CDR3 coding DNA: TGTGCCAGCAGCTTCGGTCCCCGGGGGGCCTCCACAGATACGCAGTATTTT. Protein product: CASSFGPRGASTDTQYF.

The chain links TRBV7-9 to TRBJ2-2; TRBD2 is a possible D gene (5 bases). CDR3 length: 15 amino acids. Trimming stripped 0 bases from V and 4 bases from J, with 9 bases between. CDR1 and CDR2 (germline): SEHNR, FQNEAQ (reference sequence). CDR3 DNA sequence: TGTGCCAGCAGCTTAGCTAGCGACGGCACCGGGGAGCTGTTTTTT. This codes for CASSLASDGTGELFF.

This chain joins TRBV5-1 and TRBJ2-5, with a possible D match to TRBD1 (6 bases). The CDR3 runs to 14 residues. The V end lost 2 bases, the J end lost 3 bases, and 11 bases lay between the germline ends. From germline, CDR1 is SGHRS and CDR2 YFSETQ. The CDR3 sequence is CASSFLGGEETQYF. CDR3 DNA: TGCGCCAGCAGCTTCCTAGGGGGAGAAGAGACCCAGTACTTC.

This rearrangement joins TRBV7-2 to TRBJ1-1, with a tentative D call TRBD1 (6 bases). The CDR3 has 12 amino acids. V shed 5 bases and J shed 6 bases, with 10 bases lying between them. Germline CDR1 and CDR2: SGHTA and FQGNSA. The CDR3 DNA follows: TGTGCCAGCAGCCCAACAGGGTCTGAAGCTTTCTTT. It specifies CASSPTGSEAFF.

CDR3 DNA sequence: TGTGCCAGCAGCCCCCACAAGAACACCGGGGAGCTGTTTTTT. The encoded protein is CASSPHKNTGELFF. This chain uses TRBV7-3 with TRBJ2-2; no reliable D call. This CDR3 is 14 amino acids long. The germline V gene has CDR1 SGHTA and CDR2 FQGTGA. Trimming left V 5 bases short and J 1 base short, with 8 bases between.

This chain links TRBV5-4 with TRBJ1-2; 8 bases fit TRBD1. Germline values: CDR1 SGHNT, CDR2 YYREEE (reference sequence). After removal of 5 bases from V and 4 bases from J, the junction contained 4 bases not matched to a gene. The CDR3 loop spans 13 amino acids. The CDR3 spells CASRNTGGYGYTF. DNA for the CDR3: TGTGCCAGCAGGAATACAGGGGGCTATGGCTACACCTTC.

The sample holds one count of this clone. This CDR3 is also generated by other DNA sequences in the sample. The chain is built from TRBV2 and TRBJ2-1; 9 positions match TRBD2. CDR1 is SNHLY and CDR2 is FYNNEI in the germline V gene. The CDR3 runs 14 residues. The ends lost 1 base at V and 7 bases at J; junction bases unmatched: 2. CDR3 region: CASSEGLAGNEQFF. Written as DNA, the CDR3 is TGTGCCAGCAGTGAAGGGCTAGCGGGAAATGAGCAGTTCTTC.

V usage is TRBV5-3 and J usage is TRBJ1-1; perhaps TRBD1 as D (5 bases). TRBV5-3 carries the ORF label, with uncertain function. The ends were cut back, 3 bases at V and 5 bases at J, with 17 bases in the middle. The CDR3 consists of 15 residues. The CDR3: CARSCWYGDGTEAFF. CDR3 coding DNA: TGTGCCAGAAGCTGTTGGTACGGGGACGGGACTGAAGCTTTCTTT.

V is TRBV5-1 and J is TRBJ2-7; 10 bases are a match to TRBD2. The CDR3 consists of 15 residues. Germline CDR1 and CDR2: SGHRS and YFSETQ. Germline trimming cut 0 bases from V and 3 bases from J; bases unmatched to any gene: 3. CDR3 residues: CASSLDTSGVYEQYF. CDR3 in DNA: TGCGCCAGCAGCTTGGATACTAGCGGGGTCTACGAGCAGTACTTC.

In its sample, this clone was seen once. This chain links TRBV11-3 with TRBJ2-7; 8 nucleotides align to TRBD1. The CDR3 spans 16 residues. Germline V CDR1 and CDR2: SGHNT, YENEEA. After removal of 1 base from V and 7 bases from J, the junction contained 12 bases not matched to a gene. CDR3 bases: TGTGCCAGCAGCTTAGTAAGACAGGGGCCCCCTACGGAGCAGTACTTC. This codes for CASSLVRQGPPTEQYF.

This sequence joins TRBV13 and TRBJ2-3; the match to TRBD2 covers 10 bases. The CDR3 is 15 residues long. Unmatched junction bases numbered 3, after V lost 2 bases and J lost 4 bases. The germline V gene encodes CDR1 PRHDT and CDR2 FYEKMQ (reference sequence). The CDR3 DNA reads TGTGCCAGCAGCTTACAACTAGCGGGGTCAGATACGCAGTATTTT. This translates into CASSLQLAGSDTQYF.